This T cell receptor beta chain was identified in a study of regulatory T cells in long-lasting Graves disease. The time point: newly diagnosed GD, antithyroid drugs for less than 3 months. TCR sequences were obtained from RNA taken from PBMCs. According to the study, TCR beta libraries were built with iRepertoire HTBI primers and CDR3-region Arm-PCR. One entry per CDR3 protein results from TCRdb running MiXCR on the multiplex PCR reads. The repertoire holds roughly 350,000 distinct CDR3 sequences, with roughly 15% as singletons. This sample also belongs to another study, concerning T cells in Graves' hyperthyroidism and ophthalmopathy.

The sample was peripheral blood mononuclear cells (PBMCs), taken at new diagnosis, from a patient treated with antithyroid drugs. This TCR was recovered from a woman under 30 with Graves disease.

CDR3 DNA: TGTGCCAGCAGCCGGGGAATAGCGGGGCTCAATACGCAGTATTTT. Translating gives CASSRGIAGLNTQYF. This chain links TRBV3-1 with TRBJ2-3; 8 nucleotides match TRBD2. After removal of 4 bases from V and 7 bases from J, the junction contained 10 bases not matched to a gene. The CDR3 has 15 amino acids. Germline V gene data show CDR1 as LGHDT and CDR2 as YNNKEL (reference sequence).